These 7 T cell receptor beta chains were sequenced from one sample in a study of T cell responses to AZD1222 COVID-19 vaccine. Assay used: immunoSEQ multiplex PCR; TCRdb lists only in-frame clones, some missing. The profile shows more than 110,000 clones, roughly nine tenths of them singletons. The sequencing here drew on peripheral blood, taken on day 0 of AZD1222 vaccination. These receptors all stem from an adult in good health.

J is TRBJ2-2 and V is TRBV7-6; D is unresolved. The CDR3 runs 16 residues. Germline assignment: CDR1 SGHVS and CDR2 FNYEAQ. The ends were cut back, 5 bases at V and 0 bases at J, with 13 bases in the middle. DNA of the CDR3: TGTGCCAGCAGCCTGTTAGGAAACTCGAACACCGGGGAGCTGTTTTTT. Translating it yields CASSLLGNSNTGELFF.

V and J are TRBV6-5 and TRBJ1-1, with TRBD1 matching over 9 bases. The CDR3 contains 14 residues. The junction had 10 bases not matched to a gene; V was cut back by 6 bases and J by 8 bases. Germline-derived CDR1 and CDR2 are MNHEY and SVGAGI. The CDR3 spells CASRRSGTGQEAFF. CDR3 in DNA: TGTGCCAGCAGACGATCCGGGACAGGGCAGGAAGCTTTCTTT.

This chain links TRBV10-3 with TRBJ2-2; TRBD1 matches 9 bases. The CDR3 has 14 amino acids. With 5 bases clipped from V and 7 bases from J, the junction kept 5 bases outside the gene matches. Germline CDR1 and CDR2: ENHRY and SYGVKD. The CDR3 region is CAISRDRVVGELFF. In DNA form, the CDR3 reads TGTGCCATCAGTAGGGACAGGGTCGTCGGGGAGCTGTTTTTT.

This clone was detected once. The chain couples TRBV7-9 to TRBJ1-5, with D maybe TRBD1 (5 bases). Trimming left V 2 bases short and J 5 bases short, with 13 bases between. The germline V gene has CDR1 SEHNR and CDR2 FQNEAQ (reference sequence). The CDR3 spans 15 residues. The CDR3 loop is CASSLSGTWDQPQHF. CDR3 DNA: TGTGCCAGCAGCTTATCCGGGACCTGGGATCAGCCCCAGCATTTT.

The V and J genes are TRBV6-5 and TRBJ1-1; D uncertain. In germline, CDR1 is MNHEY, CDR2 SVGAGI. Trimming took 2 bases from V and 1 from J, leaving 5 bases between them. The CDR3 contains 13 residues. The CDR3 sequence: CASSYLGNTEAFF. The CDR3 bases are TGTGCCAGCAGTTACCTAGGGAACACTGAAGCTTTCTTT.

The J gene is TRBJ1-2, the V gene TRBV2; D is uncertain. V was cut by 4 bases and J by 4 bases, with 7 bases left in between. CDR1 and CDR2 (germline): SNHLY, FYNNEI. The CDR3 loop spans 12 amino acids. This chain's CDR3 is CASSGYSYGYTF. The CDR3 nucleotides read TGTGCCAGCAGTGGTTACAGCTATGGCTACACCTTC.

The CDR3 region is CASSQGGTSEDTQYF. CDR3 in DNA: TGCGCCAGCAGCCAAGGAGGGACTAGTGAGGATACGCAGTATTTT. The chain carries TRBV4-3 and TRBJ2-3; 8 positions agree with TRBD2. V lost 1 base and J lost 6; bases outside the gene matches: 6. From germline, CDR1 is LGHNA and CDR2 YSLEER. The CDR3 has 15 amino acids.